This entry lists 21 T cell receptor beta chains sequenced from one sample in a study of T cells in Graves' hyperthyroidism and ophthalmopathy. TCR beta CDR3 regions were amplified from RNA. HTBI primers were the set used in a first-round RT-PCR of the TCR CDR3. TCRdb called the multiplex PCR reads again in MiXCR, with one record for every CDR3 protein. The sample consists of hundreds of thousands of distinct CDR3 sequences, 22% of them appearing once. The material sequenced was blood. All receptors derive from a man in his thirties or forties with Graves' ophthalmopathy.

The gene calls are TRBV2 and TRBJ2-6, with D unresolved. Trimming shortened V by 5 bases and J by 4 bases, and 9 bases separated the two germline ends. Germline V gives CDR1 SNHLY, CDR2 FYNNEI. This CDR3 has 14 residues. The CDR3: CASSSQVGANVLTF. CDR3 DNA: TGTGCCAGCAGTAGTCAGGTCGGGGCCAACGTCCTGACTTTC.

V gene TRBV20-1 combines with J gene TRBJ2-1; TRBD2 aligns across 8 bases. J gave up 2 bases and V 5 bases, and 8 bases lay outside the gene matches. The CDR3 sequence is 15 residues long. Germline CDR1 and CDR2: DFQATT and SNEGSKA (reference sequence). Here the CDR3 reads CSAPLSGGPYNEQFF. The CDR3 DNA sequence: TGCAGTGCTCCCCTTTCGGGAGGGCCCTACAATGAGCAGTTCTTC.

There are a few counts of this clonotype. This rearrangement joins TRBV5-8 to TRBJ2-7, with D maybe TRBD2 (6 bases). The germline CDR1 and CDR2 sequences are SGHTS and YDEGEE. This CDR3 is 15 amino acids long. V dropped 0 bases and J dropped 2 bases, with 12 bases sitting between them. The CDR3 DNA is TGTGCCAGCAGCTTGGATGCTAGCGTGACCTACGAGCAGTACTTC. Translating gives CASSLDASVTYEQYF.

The chain uses TRBV30 and TRBJ2-6; D possibly corresponds to TRBD1 (6 bases). CDR1 and CDR2 (germline): GTSNPN, SVGIG (reference sequence). The CDR3 loop spans 14 amino acids. V dropped 3 bases and J dropped 1 base, with 7 bases sitting between them. CDR3 protein: CAWSRGSGANVLTF. In DNA, the CDR3 is TGTGCCTGGAGCAGGGGTTCTGGGGCCAACGTCCTGACTTTC.

In this sample, this clonotype turned up a few times. This chain uses TRBV11-3 with TRBJ1-1; 8 bases map to TRBD1. The CDR3 runs 16 residues. Germline V gene sequence: CDR1 SGHNT, CDR2 YENEEA. J lost 6 bases, V lost 3 bases, and 12 bases had no gene match. CDR3 sequence (DNA): TGTGCCAGCAGCTTGGAGGGATCAGACAGGGGAGCTGAAGCTTTCTTT. This codes for CASSLEGSDRGAEAFF. The variable domain in full, with the rest retrieved from reference TRBV11-3 and TRBJ1-1, is EAGVVQSPRYKIIEKKQPVAFWCNPISGHNTLYWYLQNLGQGPELLIRYENEEAVDDSQLPKDRFSAERLKGVDSTLKIQPAELGDSAVYLCASSLEGSDRGAEAFFGQGTRLTVV.

The chain carries TRBV7-3 and TRBJ2-3; 10 nucleotides match TRBD2. There are 16 residues in the CDR3. V shed 1 base and J 6 bases; nucleotides not matched to a gene: 7. Germline assignment: CDR1 SGHTA and CDR2 FQGTGA. The CDR3 DNA reads TGTGCCAGCAGCTTAAAGGCTAGCGGGGGAGGGGATACGCAGTATTTT. Residues: CASSLKASGGGDTQYF.

This clonotype appeared a few times. The chain has TRBV25-1 and TRBJ2-1; 8 bases are shared with TRBD1. This CDR3 spans 14 amino acids. CDR1 MGHDK and CDR2 SYGVNS come from the germline V gene. V shed 6 bases and J 7 bases; nucleotides not matched to a gene: 8. Here the CDR3 DNA reads TGTGCCAGCAGCCGGACAGGGTTTGGAAATGAGCAGTTCTTC. This translates into CASSRTGFGNEQFF.

The chain carries TRBV6-1 and TRBJ2-1; perhaps TRBD2 as D (6 bases). The CDR3 runs to 15 residues. The germline CDR1 and CDR2 sequences are MNHNS and SASEGT. V was trimmed by 6 bases and J by 0 bases, leaving 12 bases between them. DNA for the CDR3: TGTGCCAGCAGGAAGACTAGTAGCTCCTACAATGAGCAGTTCTTC. It codes for CASRKTSSSYNEQFF.

This clonotype was found many times. The chain has TRBV2 and TRBJ1-5; D not certain. The CDR3 contains 12 residues. V lost 3 bases and J 4 bases, leaving 4 bases between the germline ends. Germline lookup yields CDR1 SNHLY and CDR2 FYNNEI. CDR3 sequence: CASSDSNQPQHF. In DNA form, the CDR3 reads TGTGCCAGCAGTGACAGTAATCAGCCCCAGCATTTT.

This clonotype has a handful of counts. The rearrangement joins TRBV6-5 to TRBJ2-5; weak D call: TRBD2 (6 bases). Germline CDR1 MNHEY, CDR2 SVGAGI. The V gene lost 2 bases and the J gene lost 5 bases, with 15 bases spanning the gap. This CDR3 is 15 amino acids long. CDR3 sequence: CASSYEPGTGETQYF. CDR3 bases: TGTGCCAGCAGTTACGAACCCGGGACTGGGGAGACCCAGTACTTC.

This clonotype was observed a handful of times. This chain links TRBV5-1 with TRBJ1-4; no clear D. The V gene's germline CDR1 is SGHRS and CDR2 YFSETQ. This CDR3 contains 16 residues. Deletions cut 3 bases from V and 0 bases from J, with 12 bases between. The CDR3 protein is CASSYAGLTTNEKLFF. The CDR3 region has the DNA TGCGCCAGCAGCTACGCCGGGCTTACAACTAATGAAAAACTGTTTTTT.

This clonotype has just a few counts. The CDR3 sequence: CASSPQTGGNSPLHF. The DNA of the CDR3 is TGTGCCAGCAGCCCCCAAACAGGGGGGAATTCACCCCTCCACTTT. This sequence joins TRBV3-1 and TRBJ1-6; 8 bases fit TRBD1. The CDR3 covers 15 residues. With V trimmed by 4 bases and J by 7 bases, 6 bases remained unmatched. Germline V CDR1 and CDR2: LGHDT, YNNKEL (reference sequence).

Ten or more counts support this clonotype. V and J are TRBV5-1 and TRBJ2-1; D remains ambiguous. Germline V gene lookup returns CDR1 SGHRS and CDR2 YFSETQ. V lost 0 bases, J lost 8 bases, and 18 bases lay in between. CDR3 length: 16 amino acids. In nucleotides, the CDR3 is TGCGCCAGCAGCTTGGCCAAGTTGCGAACCGGCGATGAGCAGTTCTTC. Amino acid sequence: CASSLAKLRTGDEQFF.

This clonotype has just a few counts. This chain uses TRBV20-1 with TRBJ2-7; a weak D match, TRBD2 (5 bases). The germline V and J ends were trimmed by 4 bases and 2 bases, with 12 bases remaining between them. Germline CDR1 is DFQATT and CDR2 is SNEGSKA (reference sequence). CDR3 length: 13 residues. The CDR3 region has the DNA TGCAGTGCTACGCCGGGGAGAGCCTACGAGCAGTACTTC. Translation: CSATPGRAYEQYF.

This chain joins TRBV7-2 and TRBJ2-1; weak D call: TRBD2 (6 bases). V was clipped by 3 bases and J by 6 bases, with 15 bases between them. Germline CDR1 reads SGHTA; CDR2 reads FQGNSA. The CDR3 loop spans 15 amino acids. CDR3 nucleotide sequence: TGTGCCAGCAGCTTCGCCGGGACTTCCATCAATGAGCAGTTCTTC. This sequence encodes CASSFAGTSINEQFF.

This clonotype turned up a few times. The chain uses TRBV7-3 and TRBJ2-1; 7 nucleotides match TRBD2. CDR1 and CDR2 (germline): SGHTA, FQGTGA. CDR3 size: 15 residues. V lost 4 bases and J lost 8; bases outside the gene matches: 11. The CDR3: CASSSLGSGFDEQFF. CDR3 sequence (DNA): TGTGCCAGCAGCTCCTTGGGTAGCGGGTTTGATGAGCAGTTCTTC.

This clonotype was counted only a few times. V is TRBV6-5 and J is TRBJ2-5, with 9 bases fitting TRBD1. The germline V gene has CDR1 MNHEY and CDR2 SVGAGI. The CDR3 extends over 15 amino acids. With 2 bases clipped from V and 5 bases from J, the junction kept 6 bases outside the gene matches. The CDR3 protein is CASSYKTGGVETQYF. The DNA for the CDR3 is TGTGCCAGCAGTTACAAGACAGGGGGTGTTGAGACCCAGTACTTC.

J is TRBJ2-1 and V is TRBV5-1; 9 bases align to TRBD2. The trim removed 0 bases at V and 8 bases at J, leaving 9 bases unmatched. The germline V gene has CDR1 SGHRS and CDR2 YFSETQ. This CDR3 is 16 amino acids long. The CDR3 DNA is TGCGCCAGCAGCTTGGATGGTAGCGGGAGTAGGGATGAGCAGTTCTTC. Protein product: CASSLDGSGSRDEQFF.

Turning to this clonotype: A read error may be the cause here, since a much bigger clone is one base away. J is TRBJ2-7 and V is TRBV28; D is uncertain. The DNA end favors TRBJ2-1, so the J call may be wrong. The germline gives CDR1 MDHEN, CDR2 SYDVKM. This CDR3 region has 11 residues. CDR3 sequence (DNA): TGTGCCAGCAGTTTATGGTACGAGCAGTTCTTC. Amino acids: CASSLWYEQFF.

This clonotype was detected many times. This rearrangement joins TRBV11-2 to TRBJ1-1; 8 bases map to TRBD1. J lost 1 base, V lost 5 bases, and 9 bases had no gene match. Germline V gene sequence: CDR1 SGHAT, CDR2 FQNNGV. The CDR3 length is 16 residues. The CDR3 nucleotides read TGTGCCAGCAGCCCTCGGGCCGGGACAGGGAACACTGAAGCTTTCTTT. Protein: CASSPRAGTGNTEAFF.

This clonotype was seen many times. V usage is TRBV6-1 and J usage is TRBJ1-5; 11 positions agree with TRBD1. Germline trimming cut 6 bases from V and 6 bases from J; bases unmatched to any gene: 7. Germline V gives CDR1 MNHNS, CDR2 SASEGT. The CDR3 has 15 residues. For the CDR3, the DNA is TGTGCCAGCAGCTACGGACAGGGGGCTTTTCAGCCCCAGCATTTT. Residues: CASSYGQGAFQPQHF.